Here is one T cell receptor beta chain with its context. Its specificity is unknown. This entry belongs to a study of T cell responses to AZD1222 COVID-19 vaccine. This CDR3 region has 16 residues. Germline V gives CDR1 LGHNT, CDR2 FRNRAP. The junction had 12 bases not matched to a gene; V was cut back by 6 bases and J by 4 bases. Libraries were prepared by immunoSEQ multiplex PCR; TCRdb keeps only in-frame clonotypes and omits some of them. The sample consists of approximately 100,000 clones, around 83% of them appearing once. Study findings and constraints: Researchers report vaccine-associated CD4 TCRs spanning spike, with dominance at 160-218 and 743-854. Spike-specific TCR depth and breadth grew after two AZD1222 doses. Only after the peak T cell response were repertoires sampled. Females made up more of the donors, who were largely white British, and clonal diversity may have come out too low.

The source was peripheral blood, collected on day 0 of AZD1222 vaccination. The gene calls are TRBV12-5 and TRBJ1-1; 9 bases agree with TRBD1. The source is an adult in good health. As DNA, the CDR3 is TGTGCTAGTGGCTCCGGACAGGGGATCGGCCTCACTGAAGCTTTCTTT. Residues: CASGSGQGIGLTEAFF.